Each of the 2 T cell receptor beta chains below was sequenced from the same sample in a study of blood T cell repertoires in COVID-19. The protocol was immunoSEQ multiplex PCR, while the TCRdb copy is restricted to in-frame clones and leaves out a portion. The data contain under 300,000 clones, more than 75% of them singletons. What was sequenced was peripheral blood. These TCRs come from a woman in her 70s with active or convalescent COVID-19.

This clone was seen just once. The V call is TRBV19, the J call TRBJ1-6, with 11 bases matching TRBD1. With 5 bases clipped from V and 0 bases from J, the junction kept 6 bases outside the gene matches. CDR1 LNHDA and CDR2 SQIVND come from the germline V gene (reference sequence). The CDR3 runs 18 residues. The CDR3 loop is CASSAGTGGSSYNSPLHF. CDR3 DNA sequence: TGTGCCAGTAGTGCCGGGACAGGGGGAAGCTCCTATAATTCACCCCTCCACTTT.

The chain is built from TRBV18 and TRBJ2-7; tentative D call: TRBD2 (7 bases). The CDR3 covers 15 residues. Germline V gene sequence: CDR1 KGHSH, CDR2 LQKENI. V lost 3 bases, J lost 2 bases, and 14 bases lay in between. CDR3: CASSPSAGAAYEQYF. CDR3 nucleotides: TGTGCCAGCTCACCCTCGGCGGGGGCAGCCTACGAGCAGTACTTC.